This TCR beta chain was captured in a study of T cell repertoires in ileal Crohn's disease. Whole-study context: Postoperative therapy was given to about half: 11 thiopurines, some 18 anti-TNF agents. At postoperative colonoscopy, neoterminal ileum biopsies were taken as M6.

Germline V lookup: CDR1 SNHLY, CDR2 FYNNEI. The germline V and J ends were trimmed by 8 bases and 3 bases, with 19 bases remaining between them. The CDR3 contains 15 residues. Time point meaning: neoterminal ileum biopsy at postoperative endoscopy, about 6 months after surgery. Repertoires were generated with immunoSEQ multiplex PCR, while TCRdb's copy carries only in-frame clones and drops some. The sample consists of more than 50,000 clones, roughly nine tenths of them appearing once. General study points: Endoscopic recurrence occurred in every patient whose clonality exceeded 26.8%. Clonal expansions were more frequent in active smokers than non-smokers at surgery.

With respect to this clone: Its antigen is undetermined.

This receptor was obtained from an adult with Crohn's disease. The sequenced material came from ileal tissue. This sequence joins TRBV2 and TRBJ2-5; tentative D call: TRBD1 (5 bases). This chain's CDR3 is CASLRGSGPEETQYF. The CDR3 DNA reads as TGTGCCAGCCTTAGGGGTTCGGGTCCTGAAGAGACCCAGTACTTC.